A selection of T cell receptor beta chains follows, all from one sample in a study of response to subunit inactivated influenza vaccine. Each CDR3 protein is one row after TCRdb ran MiXCR on the RT-PCR reads. The repertoire holds about 300,000 distinct CDR3 sequences, approximately 20% seen once, with about 9.3% in the top ten. The material was PBMCs from blood, obtained approximately 20 months after vaccination. These receptors were collected from a man aged 45-69 years who received an inactivated influenza vaccine. The conserved cysteine and the conserved F or W are not part of the CDR3 here.

cdr3_length j_call v_call cdr3_aa
11 TRBJ2-5 TRBV11-2 ASSLPPFETQY
13 TRBJ2-1 TRBV4-2 ASSQGQRETGEQF
12 TRBJ1-1 TRBV6-1 ASRPSMMNTEAF
13 TRBJ1-5 TRBV20-1 SAQGGQSSNQPQH
16 TRBJ2-4 TRBV6-2/TRBV6-3 ASRTGTDFSLAKNIQY
16 TRBJ2-6 TRBV6-2/TRBV6-3 ASSYRATGRVGTNVLT
14 TRBJ2-1 TRBV14 ASSQASSRRDNEQF
13 TRBJ1-4 TRBV10-3 AISDPGQGNEKLF
12 TRBJ1-3 TRBV12-3/TRBV12-4 ASRRGNPGNTIY
14 TRBJ2-2 TRBV14 ASSQAPGLGSGELF
14 TRBJ1-6 TRBV4-3 ASSQDGQGENSPLH
13 TRBJ1-6 TRBV7-9 ASSLDNSYNSPLH
13 TRBJ2-3 TRBV28 ASSLLNTDTDTQY
15 TRBJ2-3 TRBV10-2 ASSDFWIQGLKNTQY
11 TRBJ2-2 TRBV3-1 ASSRTDSGELF
15 TRBJ1-2 TRBV18 ASSPPVQGPSNYGYT
14 TRBJ1-1 TRBV7-6 ASSAGGLVGNTEAF
11 TRBJ2-3 TRBV11-1 ASSLDLKDTQY
11 TRBJ2-1 TRBV20-1 SAGTTGKNEQF
17 TRBJ2-6 TRBV15 ATSRDGEVVLSGANVLT
12 TRBJ2-5 TRBV6-2/TRBV6-3 ASSPLDREETQY
12 TRBJ2-3 TRBV20-1 SARARTGTDTQY
11 TRBJ1-5 TRBV20-1 SARAQANQPQH
10 TRBJ1-1 TRBV20-1 SARTENTEAF